This is a list of T cell receptor beta chains from one sample in a study of blood T cell repertoires in COVID-19. Clones were sequenced by immunoSEQ multiplex PCR, and TCRdb holds only the in-frame ones, with some missing. Of tens of thousands of clones listed, over 65% are singletons. Sequenced: peripheral blood. Every receptor here comes from a man in his 70s with acute or convalescent COVID-19. CDR3s include the opening cysteine and the closing phenylalanine or tryptophan. D genes are given only for firm matches. Clone size is not always given. Where it is, it says once, few, many or a class for expanded clones.

size,J,D,V,DNA,CDR3
.,TRBJ2-7,TRBD1,TRBV10-2,TGCGCCAGCAGGCAGGGGGACGAGCAGTACTTC,CASRQGDEQYF
.,TRBJ1-5,TRBD1,TRBV7-2,TGTGCCAGCAGCTTCAAAGGGGGCGCGGGCAATCAGCCCCAGCATTTT,CASSFKGGAGNQPQHF
few,TRBJ1-1,TRBD1,TRBV10-3,TGTGCCATCAGTGATAGGACAGGGCGAACCGCCTACAACACTGAAGCTTTCTTT,CAISDRTGRTAYNTEAFF
.,TRBJ1-5,.,TRBV19,TGTGCCAGTAGTATAAGGTTGGAGGTTTATAGCAATCAGCCCCAGCATTTT,CASSIRLEVYSNQPQHF
.,TRBJ2-3,TRBD2,TRBV7-6,TGTGCCAGCAGCTACGGACTAGCGGGGTCTAGCACAGATACGCAGTATTTT,CASSYGLAGSSTDTQYF
once,TRBJ2-2,TRBD1,TRBV19,TGTGCCAGTACCAAAGGGACAGGGGGAATCACCGGGGAGCTGTTTTTT,CASTKGTGGITGELFF
.,TRBJ2-5,.,TRBV9,TGTGCCAGCAGCACCAGCAGCGGGCTCCAAGAGACCCAGTACTTC,CASSTSSGLQETQYF
.,TRBJ1-1,.,TRBV5-4,TGTGCCAGCAGCAGCACCCGGGGAAACACTGAAGCTTTCTTT,CASSSTRGNTEAFF
.,TRBJ2-5,.,TRBV5-1,TGCGCCAGCAGCTTTGGCCAGCAAGAGACCCAGTACTTC,CASSFGQQETQYF
.,TRBJ2-7,.,TRBV20-1,TGCAGTGCAAGATCGGTGAACGAGCAGTACTTC,CSARSVNEQYF